The present T cell receptor (beta chain) was sequenced within a study of long-term antiretroviral therapy in people with HIV. Relative to its sample, this clone is medium-sized. Sequencing relied on immunoSEQ assay v3.0, run at survey level. Produced via immunoSEQ multiplex PCR; TCRdb's table is partial and in-frame only. The table includes around 20,000 clones, about 86% detected once. The CDR3 runs 14 residues. V lost 6 bases to trimming and J lost 4 bases; unmatched junction nucleotides: 11. Germline CDR1 and CDR2: SQVTM and ANQGSEA. This rearrangement joins TRBV29-1 to TRBJ2-7; 8 nucleotides agree with TRBD2. The receptor was derived from a man aged 40-50 years with HIV. The sample in question was unsorted PBMCs, obtained 0.1 years before starting antiretroviral therapy. The CDR3 DNA reads as TGCAGCGTGACGGGACTAGGCGGGGGTTACGAGCAGTACTTC. Its protein product is CSVTGLGGGYEQYF.